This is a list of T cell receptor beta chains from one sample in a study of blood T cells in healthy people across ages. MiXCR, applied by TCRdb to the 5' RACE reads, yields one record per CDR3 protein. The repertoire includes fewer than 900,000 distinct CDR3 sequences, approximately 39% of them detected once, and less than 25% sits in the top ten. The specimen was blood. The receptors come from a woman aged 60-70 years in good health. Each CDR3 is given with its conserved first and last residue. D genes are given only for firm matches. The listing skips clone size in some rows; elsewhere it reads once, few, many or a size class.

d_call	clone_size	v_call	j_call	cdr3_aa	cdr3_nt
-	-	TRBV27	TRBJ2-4	CASTWAVGGGTKNIQYF	TGTGCCAGCACCTGGGCCGTCGGTGGGGGAACCAAAAACATTCAGTACTTC
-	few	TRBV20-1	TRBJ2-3	CSAPGGPSDTQYF	TGCAGTGCCCCTGGGGGGCCCTCAGATACGCAGTATTTT
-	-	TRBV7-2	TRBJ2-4	CASSLATAWPPGKRNIQYF	TGTGCCAGCAGCTTAGCCACAGCATGGCCCCCGGGAAAACGGAACATTCAGTACTTC
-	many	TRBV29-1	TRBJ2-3	CSVALAIADTQYF	TGCAGCGTCGCCCTAGCGATTGCAGATACGCAGTATTTT
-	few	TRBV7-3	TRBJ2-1	CASSLGFDNNEQFF	TGTGCCAGCAGCCTAGGCTTCGATAACAATGAGCAGTTCTTC
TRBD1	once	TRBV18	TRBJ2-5	CASSPGTGVVTQYF	TGTGCCAGCTCACCAGGGACAGGGGTTGTGACCCAGTACTTC
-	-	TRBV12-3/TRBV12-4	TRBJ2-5	CASKLSRDSQRETQYF	TGTGCCAGCAAGTTATCCCGGGACTCTCAGAGGGAGACCCAGTACTTC
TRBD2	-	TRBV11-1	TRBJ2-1	CASSIGLVEGNEQFF	TGTGCCAGCAGCATCGGACTAGTCGAGGGGAATGAGCAGTTCTTC
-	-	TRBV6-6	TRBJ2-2	CASSYTAGELFF	TGTGCCAGCAGTTACACGGCCGGGGAGCTGTTTTTT
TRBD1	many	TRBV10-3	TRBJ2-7	CAISLGTGGAYEQYF	TGTGCCATCAGCCTCGGGACAGGGGGAGCCTACGAGCAGTACTTC
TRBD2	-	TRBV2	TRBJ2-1	CASIETSGYYEQFF	TGTGCCAGCATCGAGACTAGCGGGTACTACGAGCAGTTCTTC
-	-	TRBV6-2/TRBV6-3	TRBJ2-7	CASSYLPRTPKYEQYF	TGTGCCAGCAGTTATCTTCCCAGGACACCTAAATACGAGCAGTACTTC
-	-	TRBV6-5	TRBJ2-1	CASSSLTGPGEQFF	TGTGCCAGCAGTTCCCTGACAGGTCCAGGTGAGCAGTTCTTC
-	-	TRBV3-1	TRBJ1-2	CASSQEGRGGYTF	TGTGCCAGCAGCCAGGAGGGGCGGGGTGGCTACACCTTC
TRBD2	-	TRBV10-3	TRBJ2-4	CAISLAGEDIQYF	TGTGCCATCAGTCTAGCGGGAGAAGACATTCAGTACTTC
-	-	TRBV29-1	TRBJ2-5	CSVLQGYNEQYF	TGCAGCGTTCTACAGGGCTACAATGAGCAGTACTTC
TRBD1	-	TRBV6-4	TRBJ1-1	CASSATGATEAFF	TGTGCCAGCAGTGCGACAGGGGCCACTGAAGCTTTCTTT
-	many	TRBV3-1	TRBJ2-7	CASSQVARAGEQYF	TGTGCCAGCAGCCAAGTGGCCAGGGCGGGCGAGCAGTACTTC
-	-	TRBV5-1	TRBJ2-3	CASSLDGITGTQYF	TGCGCCAGCAGCTTAGACGGGATCACAGGTACGCAGTATTTT
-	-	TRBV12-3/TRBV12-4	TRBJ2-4	CASSLADRSGAKNIQYF	TGTGCCAGCAGTTTAGCGGACAGAAGCGGAGCCAAAAACATTCAGTACTTC
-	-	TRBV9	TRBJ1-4	CASSADSNEKLFF	TGTGCCAGCAGCGCGGACAGTAATGAAAAACTGTTTTTT
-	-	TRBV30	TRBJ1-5	CAWRDKINQPQHF	TGTGCCTGGAGGGACAAGATCAATCAGCCCCAGCATTTT
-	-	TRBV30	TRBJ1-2	CAWSREGGGSYGYTF	TGTGCCTGGAGTAGGGAAGGGGGTGGATCCTATGGCTACACCTTC
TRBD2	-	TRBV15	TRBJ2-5	CATSRGMVAGNLQETQYF	TGTGCCACCAGCAGAGGGATGGTAGCGGGGAACCTACAAGAGACCCAGTACTTC
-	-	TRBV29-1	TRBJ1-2	CSVVGGRDYGYTF	TGCAGCGTTGTAGGAGGCAGGGACTATGGCTACACCTTC